This TCR beta chain was identified in a study of regulatory T cells in long-lasting Graves disease. For the study at large: Antithyroid drugs had been taken under 3 months by newly diagnosed Graves' patients.

Through Arm-PCR of CDR3 regions and iRepertoire HTBI primers, TCR beta libraries were built. Each CDR3 protein is one row after TCRdb ran MiXCR on the multiplex PCR reads. The table lists some 500,000 distinct CDR3 sequences, roughly a sixth of them singletons. The CDR3 spans 13 residues. From germline, CDR1 is MNHNS and CDR2 SASEGT. Trimming took 8 bases from V and 7 from J, leaving 14 bases between them. The sample's time point: newly diagnosed GD, antithyroid drugs for less than 3 months. Preparation of the TCR library used RNA extracted from PBMCs. This clonotype was counted many times. In addition, the sample was reused for a study of T cells in Graves' hyperthyroidism and ophthalmopathy. That report notes: TCR CDR3 underwent first-round RT-PCR with the HTBI primer set.

Source: peripheral blood mononuclear cells (PBMCs), taken at new diagnosis, from a patient treated with antithyroid drugs. This clonotype originated in a woman aged 35-60 years with Graves disease. The V gene is TRBV6-1, the J gene TRBJ2-2; D is unresolved. CDR3 DNA sequence: TGTGCCAGCGGTAGTAGGGTGGGCGGGGAGCTGTTTTTT. It specifies CASGSRVGGELFF.